The source of this TCR beta chain is a study of regulatory T cells in long-lasting Graves disease (dated by TCRdb to 2020 to 2023). Looking at the study overall: Antithyroid drugs had been taken for less than 3 months by newly diagnosed Graves' disease patients. TCR sequencing covered approximately 13 persistent and approximately 20 newly diagnosed Graves' disease patients, some 35 samples in total. This study used TCR sequencing and RNA sequencing of peripheral blood to compare persistent Graves' disease patients against newly diagnosed Graves' disease patients. The study was registered as a clinical trial and conducted in China.

Libraries were made using multiplex PCR. The sequencing machine was an Illumina HiSeq 4000. TCR beta libraries were built with iRepertoire HTBI primers and Arm-PCR amplification of CDR3 regions. PCR products were gel purified before sequencing. The authors' pipeline ran thus. A total of fewer than 65 TRBV and 14 TRBJ segments were identified across samples and were used for gene usage analysis of CDR3 amino acid clonotypes. COPE and FqMerger were used to merge the filtered high-quality paired reads into contigs. BLAST was used to align contigs to IMGT TRBV, TRBD and TRBJ reference genes, with CDR3 defined following IMGT. Any clonotype with a frequency above 0.1% was counted as a highly expanded clone. Repertoire diversity was measured by Shannon entropy, and V-J evenness by the Gini coefficient. A clonotype found in more than one individual was treated as public. TCRdb reworked the public reads: Q25 trimming with fastp, MiXCR clone assembly, productive beta chains retained. Entries that share a CDR3 protein sequence are merged under the most common genes and DNA. Here the V and J calls rest on TCRdb's processing, not on the authors' analysis. In this sample the table shows 240,000 or so distinct CDR3 sequences, 20% to 25% of which occur a single time. The ten largest clonotypes hold approximately 15% of the sample.

Study-wide findings and limitations: Preferential use of TRBV28, TRBJ1-2 and TRBJ2-5 was observed in persistent disease, whereas TRBV20-1 and TRBJ2-1 were favored in newly diagnosed disease. As a limitation, the authors acknowledged that the small sample size may reduce accuracy. Sequencing and analysis were restricted to the TCR beta chain. Persistent patients shared more public clonotypes among themselves (around 2,500) than newly diagnosed patients did (roughly 910). Persistent Graves' disease patients showed lower TCR Shannon entropy and fewer highly expanded clones than newly diagnosed patients, suggesting clonal expansion. Peripheral blood alone was examined, since thyroid tissue, which constituted the primary lesion, could not be accessed.

This clonotype has ten or more counts. Its antigen is not yet known. Per-base quality was not reported, and no clone a single base away is much larger than it. Ends trimmed: V by 2 bases, J by 9 bases; bases unmatched to a gene: 3. Looking up the germline V gene yields CDR1 SGHTA and CDR2 FQGNSA. CDR3 length: 14 amino acids, cysteine to phenylalanine. Only the CDR3 DNA stays, 42 bases, in frame from base 1. This sample's time point label indicates: newly diagnosed GD, antithyroid drugs for less than 3 months. RNA was extracted from PBMCs in TRIzol for both TCR sequencing and RNA sequencing. Graves' disease was diagnosed according to American Thyroid Association guidelines. Patients were recruited from an endocrinology department in Xi'an, China. Each patient gave 7.5 to 10 milliliters of peripheral blood, collected in an EDTA anticoagulant tube. Ficoll Paque Plus density gradient separation was used to isolate PBMCs, and no additional T cell sorting was done. An Agilent 2100 Bioanalyzer and agarose gel were used to check RNA quality, while a NanoDrop 2000 measured RNA concentration.

Sample: peripheral blood mononuclear cells (PBMCs), taken at new diagnosis, from a patient treated with antithyroid drugs. The chain couples TRBV7-2 to TRBJ2-1, with 11 central nucleotides matching TRBD2. The receptor comes from a female donor with Graves disease. CDR3 region: CASSLTSGSGEQFF. In nucleotides, the sequence is TGTGCCAGCAGCTTAACTAGCGGGAGCGGTGAGCAGTTCTTC.